Sequencing of this TCR beta chain was carried out in a study of radiotherapy plus CTLA-4 blockade in lung cancer. Across the whole study: Objective responses emerged in under 20% of patients, and roughly 30% attained disease control.

This clone was detected a few times. Its specificity is unknown. Study observations and caveats: Expansion in blood of tumor-derived TCR clones was seen after radiotherapy plus ipilimumab.

The V gene's germline CDR1 is MGHDK and CDR2 SYGVNS. The CDR3 runs 13 residues. V gave up 4 bases and J gave up 10 bases; unmatched junction bases: 9. The data were produced by immunoSEQ multiplex PCR, yet TCRdb's version contains in-frame clones alone and is incomplete. The table lists 95,000 to 150,000 clones, 85% to 90% of them singletons, with 6.9% in the top ten. Sequences were derived from peripheral blood, sampled from a patient treated with radiotherapy plus ipilimumab. The clonotype was recovered from a human donor with non-small cell lung cancer that progressed on radiotherapy plus ipilimumab. The J gene is TRBJ1-1, the V gene TRBV25-1; 7 positions match TRBD1. CDR3 residues: CASSGEGARPAFF. The CDR3 region has the DNA TGTGCCAGCAGTGGGGAGGGGGCCCGGCCAGCTTTCTTT.